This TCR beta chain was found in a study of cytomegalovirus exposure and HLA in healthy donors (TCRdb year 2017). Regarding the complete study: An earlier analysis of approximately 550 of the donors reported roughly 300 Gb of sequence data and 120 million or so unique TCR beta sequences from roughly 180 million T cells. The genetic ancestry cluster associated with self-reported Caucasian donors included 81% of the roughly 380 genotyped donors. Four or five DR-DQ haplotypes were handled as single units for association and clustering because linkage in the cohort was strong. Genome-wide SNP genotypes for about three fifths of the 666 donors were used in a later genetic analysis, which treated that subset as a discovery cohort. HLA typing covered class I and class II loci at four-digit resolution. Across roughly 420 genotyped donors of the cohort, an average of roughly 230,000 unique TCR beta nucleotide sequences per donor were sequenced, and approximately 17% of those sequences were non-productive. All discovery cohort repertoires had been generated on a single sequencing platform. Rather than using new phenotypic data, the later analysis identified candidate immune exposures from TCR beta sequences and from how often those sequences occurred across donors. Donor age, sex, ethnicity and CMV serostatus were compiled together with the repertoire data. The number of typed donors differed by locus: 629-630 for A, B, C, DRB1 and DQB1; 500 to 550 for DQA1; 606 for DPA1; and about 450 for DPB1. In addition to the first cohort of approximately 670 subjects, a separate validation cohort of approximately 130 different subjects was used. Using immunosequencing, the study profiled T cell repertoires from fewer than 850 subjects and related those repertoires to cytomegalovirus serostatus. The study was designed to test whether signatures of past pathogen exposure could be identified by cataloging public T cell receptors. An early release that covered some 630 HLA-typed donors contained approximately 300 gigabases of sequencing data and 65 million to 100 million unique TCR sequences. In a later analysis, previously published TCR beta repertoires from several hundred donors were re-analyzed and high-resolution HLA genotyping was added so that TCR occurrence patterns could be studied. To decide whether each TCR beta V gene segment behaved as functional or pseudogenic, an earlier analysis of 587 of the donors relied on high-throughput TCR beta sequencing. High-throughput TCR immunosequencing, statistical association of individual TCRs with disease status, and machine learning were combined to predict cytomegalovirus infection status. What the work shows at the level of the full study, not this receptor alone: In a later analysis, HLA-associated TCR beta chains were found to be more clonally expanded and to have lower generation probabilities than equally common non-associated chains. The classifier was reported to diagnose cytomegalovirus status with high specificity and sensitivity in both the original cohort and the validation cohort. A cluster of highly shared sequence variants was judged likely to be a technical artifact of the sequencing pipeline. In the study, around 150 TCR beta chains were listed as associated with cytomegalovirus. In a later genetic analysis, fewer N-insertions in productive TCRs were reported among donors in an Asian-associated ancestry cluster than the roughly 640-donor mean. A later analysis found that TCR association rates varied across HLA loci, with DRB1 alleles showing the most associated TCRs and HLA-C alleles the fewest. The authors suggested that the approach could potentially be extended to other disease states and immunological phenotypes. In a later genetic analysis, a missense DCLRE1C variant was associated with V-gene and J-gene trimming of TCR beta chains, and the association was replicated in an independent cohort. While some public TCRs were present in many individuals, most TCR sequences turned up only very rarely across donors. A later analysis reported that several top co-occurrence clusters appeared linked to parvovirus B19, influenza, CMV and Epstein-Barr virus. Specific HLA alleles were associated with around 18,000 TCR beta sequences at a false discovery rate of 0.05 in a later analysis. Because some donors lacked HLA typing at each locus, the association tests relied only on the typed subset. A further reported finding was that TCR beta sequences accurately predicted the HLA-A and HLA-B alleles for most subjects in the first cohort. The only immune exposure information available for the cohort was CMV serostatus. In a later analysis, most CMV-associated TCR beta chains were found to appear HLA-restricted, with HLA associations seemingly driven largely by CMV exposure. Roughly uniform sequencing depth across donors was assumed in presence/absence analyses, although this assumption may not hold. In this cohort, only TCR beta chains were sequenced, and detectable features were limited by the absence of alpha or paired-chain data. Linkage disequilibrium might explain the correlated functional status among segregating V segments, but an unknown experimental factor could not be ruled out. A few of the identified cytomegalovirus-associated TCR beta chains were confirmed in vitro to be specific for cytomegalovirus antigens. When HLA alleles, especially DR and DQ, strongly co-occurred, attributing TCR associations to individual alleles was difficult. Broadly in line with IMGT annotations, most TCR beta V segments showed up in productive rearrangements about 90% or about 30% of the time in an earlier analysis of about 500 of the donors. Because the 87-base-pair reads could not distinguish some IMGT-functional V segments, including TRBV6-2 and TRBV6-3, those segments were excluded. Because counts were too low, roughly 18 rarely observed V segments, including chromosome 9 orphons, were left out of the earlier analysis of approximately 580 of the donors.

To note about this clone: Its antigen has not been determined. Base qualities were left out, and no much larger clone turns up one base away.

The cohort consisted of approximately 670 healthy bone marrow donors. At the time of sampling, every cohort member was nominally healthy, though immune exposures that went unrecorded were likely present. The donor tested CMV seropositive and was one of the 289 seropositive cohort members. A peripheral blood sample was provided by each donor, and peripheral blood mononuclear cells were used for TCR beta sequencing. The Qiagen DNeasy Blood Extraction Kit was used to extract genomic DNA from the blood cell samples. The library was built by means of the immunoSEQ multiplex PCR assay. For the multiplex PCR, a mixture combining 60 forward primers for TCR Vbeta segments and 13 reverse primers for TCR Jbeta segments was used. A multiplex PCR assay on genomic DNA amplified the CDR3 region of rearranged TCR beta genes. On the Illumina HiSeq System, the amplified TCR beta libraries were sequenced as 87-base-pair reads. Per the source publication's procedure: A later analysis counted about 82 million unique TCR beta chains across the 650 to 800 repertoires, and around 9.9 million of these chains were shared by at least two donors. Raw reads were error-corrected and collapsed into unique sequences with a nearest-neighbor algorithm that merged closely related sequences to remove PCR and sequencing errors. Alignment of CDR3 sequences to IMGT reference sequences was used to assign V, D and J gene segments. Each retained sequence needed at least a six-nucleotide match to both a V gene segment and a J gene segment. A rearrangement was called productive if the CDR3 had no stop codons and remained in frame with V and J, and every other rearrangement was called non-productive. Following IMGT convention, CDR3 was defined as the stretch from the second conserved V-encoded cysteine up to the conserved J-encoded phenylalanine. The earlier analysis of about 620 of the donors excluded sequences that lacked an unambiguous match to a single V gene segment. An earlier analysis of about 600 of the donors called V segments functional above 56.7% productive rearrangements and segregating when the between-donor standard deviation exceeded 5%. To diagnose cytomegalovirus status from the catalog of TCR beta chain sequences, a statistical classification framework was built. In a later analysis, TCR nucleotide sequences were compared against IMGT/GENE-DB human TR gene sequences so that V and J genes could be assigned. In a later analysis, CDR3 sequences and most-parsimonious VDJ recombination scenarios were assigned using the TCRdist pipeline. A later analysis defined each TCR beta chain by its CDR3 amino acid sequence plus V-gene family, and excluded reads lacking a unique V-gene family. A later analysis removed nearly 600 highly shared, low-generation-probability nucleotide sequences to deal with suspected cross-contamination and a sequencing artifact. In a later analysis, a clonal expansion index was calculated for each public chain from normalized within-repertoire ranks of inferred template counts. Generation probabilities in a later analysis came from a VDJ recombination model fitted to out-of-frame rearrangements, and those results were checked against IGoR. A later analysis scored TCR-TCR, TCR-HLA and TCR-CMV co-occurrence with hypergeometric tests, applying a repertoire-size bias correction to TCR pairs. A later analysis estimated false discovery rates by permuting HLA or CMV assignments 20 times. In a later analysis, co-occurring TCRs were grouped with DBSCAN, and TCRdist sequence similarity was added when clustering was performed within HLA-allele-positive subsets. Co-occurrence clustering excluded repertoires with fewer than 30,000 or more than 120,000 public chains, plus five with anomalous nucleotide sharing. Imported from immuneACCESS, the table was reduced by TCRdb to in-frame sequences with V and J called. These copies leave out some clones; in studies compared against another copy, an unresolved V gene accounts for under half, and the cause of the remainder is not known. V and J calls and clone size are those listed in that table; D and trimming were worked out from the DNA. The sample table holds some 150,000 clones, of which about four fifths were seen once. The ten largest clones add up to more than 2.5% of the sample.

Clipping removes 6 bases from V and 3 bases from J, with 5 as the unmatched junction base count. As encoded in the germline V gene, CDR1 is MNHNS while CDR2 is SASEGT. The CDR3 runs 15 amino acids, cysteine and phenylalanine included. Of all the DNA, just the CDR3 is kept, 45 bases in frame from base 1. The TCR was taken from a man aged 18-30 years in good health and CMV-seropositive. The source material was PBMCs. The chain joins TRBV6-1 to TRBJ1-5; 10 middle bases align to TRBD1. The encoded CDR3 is CASRGTGENNQPQHF. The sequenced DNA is TGTGCCAGCAGAGGGACAGGGGAAAACAATCAGCCCCAGCATTTT.